The entry below describes one TCR beta chain. Its antigen remains unidentified. One junction end disagrees with the germline gene, perhaps due to a read error. Sorting defined naive CD8 T cells as CD8+CD4-CCR7+CD45RA+. The CDR3 is made up of 16 amino acids. Germline V gene lookup returns CDR1 MNHEY and CDR2 SMNVEV (reference sequence). These data come from a study of molecular identifiers for immune sequencing clone quantification. Study conclusions and caveats: Among effectors, clones above 20 RNA copies held over 99% of molecules; among naive cells, under 1%.

TCRdb analysed the PCR reads with MiXCR anew, one entry per CDR3 protein. The profile shows about 500,000 distinct CDR3 sequences, approximately 25% of them singletons. The rearrangement uses TRBV27 and TRBJ1-1; possibly TRBD1 for D (5 bases). Sequenced: naive CD8+ T cells from blood, with Jurkat cell RNA spiked in. Stated subset: FACS-sorted CD8+CD4-CCR7+CD45RA+ naive T cells. The origin of this receptor is a human donor in good health. Some libraries in this study had Jurkat cell RNA spiked in. CDR3 protein: CASSLSTGTGPSEALF. CDR3 nucleotides: TGTGCCAGCAGTTTATCGACTGGGACGGGGCCCTCTGAAGCTCTCTTT.